The rows below give T cell receptor beta chains drawn from one sample of a study of a mutant IDH1 vaccine in newly diagnosed glioma. Sequencing was performed with immunoSEQ multiplex PCR; in TCRdb, only in-frame clones are kept and a portion is missing. The repertoire consists of some 30,000 clones, with roughly 75% occurring once and the leading ten covering approximately 10%. Their specific antigens are unknown. The material was PBMCs, obtained from a glioma patient whose treatment included an IDH1 peptide vaccine. Receptors originate from a woman in her 40s with glioma. Each CDR3 is given with its conserved first and last residue. A D gene is named only where the DNA matches it firmly. Rows give clone size only sometimes, using once, few, many, or a class for an expanded clone.

CDR3 protein	CDR3 DNA	clone size	V gene	J gene	D gene
CASSPGDRADQPQHF	TGTGCCAGCAGTCCAGGGGACAGGGCAGACCAGCCCCAGCATTTT	NA	TRBV6-5	TRBJ1-5	TRBD1
CASSKVLTSPLHF	TGTGCCAGCAGCAAAGTCTTAACTTCACCCCTCCACTTT	NA	TRBV21-1	TRBJ1-6	NA
CASSLPWGTNTGELFF	TGTGCCAGCAGCTTGCCTTGGGGAACGAACACCGGGGAGCTGTTTTTT	NA	TRBV5-4	TRBJ2-2	NA
CASSFDWGTYNEQFF	TGTGCCAGCAGCTTCGACTGGGGGACCTACAATGAGCAGTTCTTC	NA	TRBV7-9	TRBJ2-1	NA
CASSSGLAGVGETQYF	TGCGCCAGCAGCTCTGGACTAGCGGGGGTGGGAGAGACCCAGTACTTC	NA	TRBV5-1	TRBJ2-5	TRBD2
CASSVRQSNTEAFF	TGTGCCAGCAGCGTAAGACAGAGTAACACTGAAGCTTTCTTT	few	TRBV9	TRBJ1-1	NA
CASTLADTDTQYF	TGTGCCAGCACGCTAGCCGACACAGATACGCAGTATTTT	NA	TRBV2	TRBJ2-3	NA
CATTPSGISEKLFF	TGTGCCACGACACCAAGTGGAATTAGTGAAAAACTGTTTTTT	NA	TRBV10-3	TRBJ1-4	NA
CASSEEGGSSYNEQFF	TGTGCCAGCAGTGAAGAGGGGGGGAGCTCCTACAATGAGCAGTTCTTC	NA	TRBV2	TRBJ2-1	NA
CAWRYPGELFF	TGTGCCTGGAGGTATCCCGGGGAGCTGTTTTTT	few	TRBV30	TRBJ2-2	NA
CASSGGAQETQYF	TGTGCCAGCAGCGGAGGGGCGCAGGAGACCCAGTACTTC	NA	TRBV9	TRBJ2-5	NA
CASSLRVGGLAEPQYF	TGTGCTAGCAGCTTGCGGGTTGGGGGACTAGCGGAGCCCCAGTACTTC	NA	TRBV7-7	TRBJ2-5	TRBD2
CASSLESRAYEQYF	TGCGCCAGCAGCTTGGAGTCCAGAGCCTACGAGCAGTACTTC	NA	TRBV5-1	TRBJ2-7	NA
CASSVGGDGSYEQYF	TGTGCCAGCAGCGTAGGCGGGGACGGGTCCTACGAGCAGTACTTC	NA	TRBV9	TRBJ2-7	NA
CASSLARTGGPQDTQYF	TGTGCCAGCAGCTTAGCGCGGACAGGCGGCCCTCAAGATACGCAGTATTTT	NA	TRBV7-9	TRBJ2-3	TRBD1
CASSPGLAGTRELFF	TGTGCCAGCAGCCCCGGACTAGCGGGGACGAGGGAGCTGTTTTTT	NA	TRBV28	TRBJ2-2	TRBD2
CSVADGLNTEAFF	TGCAGCGTCGCTGACGGACTGAACACTGAAGCTTTCTTT	NA	TRBV29-1	TRBJ1-1	NA
CASSLQGAAGGYTF	TGTGCCAGCAGTCTACAGGGGGCAGCAGGGGGCTACACCTTC	NA	TRBV2	TRBJ1-2	TRBD1
CASSYLWDSDYNEQFF	TGTGCCAGCAGTTACCTCTGGGACTCCGACTACAATGAGCAGTTCTTC	NA	TRBV6-6	TRBJ2-1	NA
CASSVSTGPGYTF	TGTGCCAGCAGCGTGTCGACAGGGCCAGGCTACACCTTC	NA	TRBV9	TRBJ1-2	TRBD1
CASRLQGAPGELFF	TGTGCCAGCAGGCTACAGGGGGCTCCCGGGGAGCTGTTTTTT	NA	TRBV27	TRBJ2-2	TRBD1
CASSTHTPGELFF	TGTGCCAGCAGCACGCATACCCCCGGGGAGCTGTTTTTT	NA	TRBV5-6	TRBJ2-2	NA
CASSQFASGGLGDTQYF	TGCGCCAGCAGCCAGTTTGCTAGCGGGGGGCTTGGAGATACGCAGTATTTT	NA	TRBV4-3	TRBJ2-3	TRBD2
CASTNHGGAGLFF	TGTGCCAGCACGAACCACGGAGGAGCCGGGCTGTTTTTT	NA	TRBV6-5	TRBJ2-2	NA
CASSPPDRNTGELFF	TGTGCCAGCAGCCCCCCAGACAGAAACACCGGGGAGCTGTTTTTT	NA	TRBV9	TRBJ2-2	NA
CASRRSLYTGELFF	TGTGCCAGCAGGAGGAGCTTATACACCGGGGAGCTGTTTTTT	once	TRBV2	TRBJ2-2	NA
CASSPPTVSHTEAFF	TGTGCCAGCTCACCACCGACAGTATCTCACACTGAAGCTTTCTTT	NA	TRBV18	TRBJ1-1	NA
CASSSGYGYTF	TGTGCCAGCAGCTCTGGATATGGCTACACCTTC	NA	TRBV5-6	TRBJ1-2	NA
CASSLVYGGPSVETQYF	TGTGCCAGCAGCTTGGTTTATGGGGGGCCGTCAGTAGAGACCCAGTACTTC	few	TRBV5-4	TRBJ2-5	NA
CASSSTSGGPFSTDTQYF	TGTGCCAGCAGTTCGACTAGCGGGGGGCCCTTTAGCACAGATACGCAGTATTTT	NA	TRBV5-4	TRBJ2-3	TRBD2
CASSYGAGNSPLHF	TGTGCCAGCAGTTACGGTGCAGGGAATTCACCCCTCCACTTT	NA	TRBV6-5	TRBJ1-6	NA
CASGLELAGGTDTQYF	TGCGCCAGCGGGCTTGAGTTGGCGGGGGGTACAGATACGCAGTATTTT	NA	TRBV5-1	TRBJ2-3	TRBD2
CASSIPGLAGGGETQYF	TGTGCCAGTAGTATTCCGGGACTAGCGGGGGGGGGCGAGACCCAGTACTTC	NA	TRBV19	TRBJ2-5	TRBD2
CSVSPTGVPNQPQHF	TGCAGCGTTTCCCCCACCGGGGTTCCCAATCAGCCCCAGCATTTT	NA	TRBV29-1	TRBJ1-5	NA
CASSYRQTNYGYTF	TGTGCCAGCAGTTACCGACAGACTAACTATGGCTACACCTTC	NA	TRBV6-5	TRBJ1-2	NA
CASSLAGGGDGELFF	TGTGCCAGCAGCTTAGCGGGGGGTGGCGACGGGGAGCTGTTTTTT	NA	TRBV7-2	TRBJ2-2	NA
CASSQATGIMNTEAFF	TGCGCCAGCAGCCAAGCGACAGGTATCATGAACACTGAAGCTTTCTTT	NA	TRBV4-3	TRBJ1-1	NA
CASSERSGVLGAFF	TGTGCCAGCAGTGAACGCTCAGGGGTACTAGGAGCTTTCTTT	few	TRBV25-1	TRBJ1-1	NA
CASSMGPRMATQYF	TGTGCCAGTAGTATGGGACCCCGAATGGCTACGCAGTATTTT	NA	TRBV19	TRBJ2-3	NA